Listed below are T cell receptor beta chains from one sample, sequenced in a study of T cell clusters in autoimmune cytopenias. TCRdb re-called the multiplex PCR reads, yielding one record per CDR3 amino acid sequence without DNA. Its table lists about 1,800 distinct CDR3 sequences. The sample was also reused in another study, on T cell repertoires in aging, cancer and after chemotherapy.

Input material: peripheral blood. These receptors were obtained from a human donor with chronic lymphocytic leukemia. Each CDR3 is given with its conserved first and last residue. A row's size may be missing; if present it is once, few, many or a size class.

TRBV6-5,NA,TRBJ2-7,CASSYSRTGDSYEQYF
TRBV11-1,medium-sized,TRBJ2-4,CASSLEGLNIQYF
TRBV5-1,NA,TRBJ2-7,CASQRQAAQDTYEQYF
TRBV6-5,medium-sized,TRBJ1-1,CASSYSYPTGGTEAFF
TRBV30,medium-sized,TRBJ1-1,CAWSPTREAFF
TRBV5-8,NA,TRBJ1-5,CASSLVKGQPQHF
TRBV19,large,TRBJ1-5,CASLIPGQGNQPQHF
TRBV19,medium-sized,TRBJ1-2,CASRGRANYGYTF
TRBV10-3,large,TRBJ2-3,CAISDGGVGDTQYF
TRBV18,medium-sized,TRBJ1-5,CASSPPGQERGPQHF
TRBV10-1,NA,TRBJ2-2,CASSESLTGTPNTGELFF